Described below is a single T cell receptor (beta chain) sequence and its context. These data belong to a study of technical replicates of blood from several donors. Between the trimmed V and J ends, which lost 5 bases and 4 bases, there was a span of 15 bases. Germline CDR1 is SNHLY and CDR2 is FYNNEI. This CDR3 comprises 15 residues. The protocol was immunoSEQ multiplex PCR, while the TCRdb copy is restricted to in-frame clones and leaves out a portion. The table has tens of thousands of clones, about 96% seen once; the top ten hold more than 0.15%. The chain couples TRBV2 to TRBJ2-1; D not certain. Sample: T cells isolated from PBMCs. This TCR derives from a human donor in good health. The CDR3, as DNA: TGTGCCAGCAGTACTACCCTCTACACATACAATGAGCAGTTCTTC. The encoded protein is CASSTTLYTYNEQFF.